These 17 T cell receptor beta chains share one sample of origin, sequenced in a study of PD-1 blockade in mismatch repair-deficient tumors (dated by TCRdb to the late 2010s). Libraries were made using the immunoSEQ multiplex PCR assay. The clones in this table, taken by TCRdb from immuneACCESS, are in-frame only. Not every clone is retained; where verified, under half of the shortfall comes from an unresolved V gene, and the cause of the rest is unknown. Present in this sample are approximately 120,000 clones, 85% to 90% of which were seen just once. The ten largest account for roughly 14% of the sample. The source material was peripheral blood, sampled 44 weeks after starting pembrolizumab. The receptors were gathered from an adult with mismatch repair-deficient cancer.

The chain uses TRBV27 and TRBJ2-4; D tentatively fits TRBD1 or TRBD2 (5 bases each). Trimming removed 5 bases at V and 12 bases at J, with 23 bases between. The CDR3 length is 15 residues. CDR1 is MNHEY and CDR2 is SMNVEV in the germline V gene (reference sequence). The CDR3 protein is CASSPLGGQQNDQYF. The CDR3 bases are TGTGCCAGCAGTCCTCTCGGAGGACAACAAAATGATCAGTACTTC.

This clone was found once. This sequence joins TRBV19 and TRBJ2-1, with D maybe TRBD2 (5 bases). The germline V and J ends were trimmed by 3 bases and 4 bases, with 13 bases remaining between them. The CDR3 length is 15 residues. Germline CDR1 is LNHDA and CDR2 is SQIVND (reference sequence). The CDR3 bases are TGTGCCAGTAGTATCGGGGATACGGGATACAATGAGCAGTTCTTC. This gives the protein CASSIGDTGYNEQFF.

The chain recombines TRBV11-2 with TRBJ1-1, with TRBD1 matching 9 bases. Germline loops: CDR1 SGHAT, CDR2 FQNNGV. V shed 2 bases and J 10 bases; nucleotides not matched to a gene: 5. The CDR3 is 13 residues long. The CDR3 nucleotides are TGTGCCAGCAGCTTAACAGGGGGCGGGGGAGCTTTCTTT. Protein sequence: CASSLTGGGGAFF.

The genes are TRBV5-1 and TRBJ2-5; D is possibly TRBD1 or TRBD2 (5 bases each). Germline values: CDR1 SGHRS, CDR2 YFSETQ. V shed 7 bases and J shed 2 bases, with 15 bases lying between them. This CDR3 region has 14 residues. The CDR3, as DNA: TGCGCCAGCCGACGGGTGGGACCGCAAGAGACCCAGTACTTC. Residues: CASRRVGPQETQYF.

The genes are TRBV4-3 and TRBJ1-5; no clear D. CDR3 length: 14 residues. CDR1 is LGHNA, CDR2 YSLEER, per germline. The germline V and J ends were trimmed by 4 bases and 5 bases, with 12 bases remaining between them. The CDR3 DNA is TGCGCCAGCAGCCCACGAACGACGGATCAGCCCCAGCATTTT. Encoded protein: CASSPRTTDQPQHF.

This clone occurred once. The chain carries TRBV6-6 and TRBJ2-7; D perhaps matches TRBD1 (6 bases). Trimming removed 6 bases at V and 11 bases at J, with 14 bases between. Per germline, CDR1 MNHNY and CDR2 SVGAGI (reference sequence). This CDR3 is 11 amino acids long. CDR3 DNA: TGTGCCAGCAGGGCAGGGGATATGGAGTACTTC. It specifies CASRAGDMEYF.

The chain joins TRBV18 to TRBJ1-2, with 10 bases identical to TRBD1. Looked up from germline, CDR1 is KGHSH and CDR2 is LQKENI. The V gene end was trimmed by 3 bases and the J gene end by 7 bases; junction bases not matched to a gene: 2. The CDR3 covers 13 residues. CDR3 region: CASSPGQGFGYTF. In DNA, the CDR3 is TGTGCCAGCTCACCGGGACAGGGGTTTGGCTACACCTTC.

The J gene is TRBJ2-5, the V gene TRBV2; 8 positions match TRBD2. Germline V gene sequence: CDR1 SNHLY, CDR2 FYNNEI. The CDR3 sequence is 15 residues long. V lost 5 bases, J lost 5 bases, and 10 bases stayed unmatched. CDR3 bases: TGTGCCAGCAGTCCGTCGGGGGGGAGGAGGGAGACCCAGTACTTC. It is translated as CASSPSGGRRETQYF.

The chain links TRBV5-1 to TRBJ2-7; D perhaps matches TRBD2 (5 bases). CDR1 is SGHRS and CDR2 is YFSETQ in the germline V gene. The CDR3 has 13 residues. The V end lost 5 bases, the J end lost 2 bases, and 11 bases lay between the germline ends. This CDR3 reads CASSSAVAYEQYF. The CDR3, as DNA: TGCGCCAGCAGTTCAGCGGTCGCCTACGAGCAGTACTTC.

V usage is TRBV5-1 and J usage is TRBJ1-1, with D tentatively TRBD1 (6 bases). Germline V gene data show CDR1 as SGHRS and CDR2 as YFSETQ. The CDR3 has 17 residues. V was clipped by 4 bases and J by 1 base, with 20 bases between them. In nucleotides, the CDR3 is TGCGCCAGCAGCCCCCCCCACAGGGTCGGAACGAACACTGAAGCTTTCTTT. Translating gives CASSPPHRVGTNTEAFF.

V gene TRBV11-3 combines with J gene TRBJ2-7; the match to TRBD1 covers 8 bases. V shed 4 bases and J 0 bases; nucleotides not matched to a gene: 5. Germline loops: CDR1 SGHNT, CDR2 YENEEA. This CDR3 is built from 15 residues. In DNA form, the CDR3 reads TGTGCCAGCAGCTCCAACAGGGGGATCTCCTACGAGCAGTACTTC. It encodes CASSSNRGISYEQYF. Looking up the rest from reference TRBV11-3 and TRBJ2-7 gives the full variable domain: EAGVVQSPRYKIIEKKQPVAFWCNPISGHNTLYWYLQNLGQGPELLIRYENEEAVDDSQLPKDRFSAERLKGVDSTLKIQPAELGDSAVYLCASSSNRGISYEQYFGPGTRLTVT.

This clone was seen once. The chain combines TRBV5-4 with TRBJ1-2, with a weak D call TRBD1 (6 bases). The CDR3 totals 14 residues. V lost 4 bases to trimming and J lost 3 bases, with 13 bases between them. In germline, CDR1 is SGHNT, CDR2 YYREEE (reference sequence). For the CDR3, the DNA is TGTGCCAGCAGCCTGCGGACAGCCGACTATGGCTACACCTTC. The encoded protein is CASSLRTADYGYTF.

The count of this clone is one. The chain uses TRBV19 and TRBJ2-7; D assignment may be TRBD1 or TRBD2 (7 bases each). Looked up from germline, CDR1 is LNHDA and CDR2 is SQIVND (reference sequence). Deletions cut 10 bases from V and 2 bases from J, with 15 bases between. The CDR3 loop spans 13 amino acids. This CDR3 reads CATSTGTTYEQYF. Written as DNA, the CDR3 is TGTGCCACCTCGACAGGGACTACCTACGAGCAGTACTTC.

The gene calls are TRBV6-5 and TRBJ2-5; no firm D call. The CDR3 has 16 residues. Germline V gives CDR1 MNHEY, CDR2 SVGAGI. V gave up 2 bases and J gave up 0 bases, with 13 bases separating them. CDR3 protein: CASSYASDDYQETQYF. CDR3 DNA sequence: TGTGCCAGCAGTTACGCCAGCGACGATTACCAAGAGACCCAGTACTTC.

This rearrangement joins TRBV28 to TRBJ2-1, with 8 bases lining up with TRBD1. CDR3 length equals 15 residues. Germline values: CDR1 MDHEN, CDR2 SYDVKM. The J segment lost 5 bases and the V segment lost 2 bases, leaving 5 bases of the junction unmatched. The CDR3 DNA is TGTGCCAGCAGTTTAAGGACAGGGTCCGACAATGAGCAGTTCTTC. Amino acids: CASSLRTGSDNEQFF.

The chain recombines TRBV6-5 with TRBJ1-1; no definite D call. Trimming cost V 6 bases and J 1 base, with 9 bases left between them. The CDR3 contains 13 residues. Germline V gives CDR1 MNHEY, CDR2 SVGAGI. CDR3 nucleotide sequence: TGTGCCAGCAGCCCCACAGAGAACACTGAAGCTTTCTTT. Translated: CASSPTENTEAFF.

The V and J genes are TRBV27 and TRBJ2-5; D is ambiguous. V gave up 5 bases and J gave up 5 bases, with 12 bases separating them. The length of the CDR3 is 13 residues. Germline assignment: CDR1 MNHEY and CDR2 SMNVEV (reference sequence). The CDR3 coding sequence is TGTGCCAGCAGTGGCCTTGGGTGGGAGACCCAGTACTTC. As protein: CASSGLGWETQYF.